Given below is one T cell receptor beta chain in context. As yet, its antigen is unknown. This sample is drawn from a study of cytotoxic CD8 clonotypes in ibrutinib-treated CLL. Across the whole study: The study recorded mean values of approximately 260,000 productive templates and approximately 100,000 productive rearrangements per sample. General study results and limits: Elevated clonality accompanied ibrutinib response, with a return toward baseline values at progression. While tracking circulating CD8+ T-cell counts, baseline clonality exceeded that of age-matched healthy donors.

Libraries were prepared by immunoSEQ multiplex PCR; TCRdb keeps only in-frame clonotypes and omits some of them. The sample has 50,000 to 65,000 clones, around 68% seen once; the top ten hold roughly two fifths. With 0 bases removed from V and 2 bases from J, the gap between germline ends came to 8 bases. Per the germline V gene, CDR1 is MNHEY and CDR2 is SVGAGI. CDR3 length: 14 amino acids. This chain links TRBV6-5 with TRBJ2-7; D might be TRBD1 (6 bases). The TCR originated in a human donor with chronic lymphocytic leukemia. Material: PBMCs, obtained after 12 months of ibrutinib treatment. CDR3 sequence: CASSYSHRAYEQYF. CDR3 DNA: TGTGCCAGCAGTTACTCCCACAGGGCCTACGAGCAGTACTTC.